This T cell receptor beta chain was obtained from a study of cytomegalovirus exposure and HLA in healthy donors. Study-level results: The study flagged fewer than 200 TCR beta chains as cytomegalovirus-associated.

In the case of this clone: Its antigen is as yet unknown.

Germline V CDR1 and CDR2: SGHVS, FNYEAQ. The CDR3 is 18 residues long. J lost 0 bases, V lost 5 bases, and 12 bases had no gene match. Generated by immunoSEQ multiplex PCR, the TCRdb table keeps only in-frame clones and is missing some. The top ten hold 2% to 2.5% of the sample, which has some 170,000 clones, approximately 86% seen once. The sequencing sample was made of PBMCs. The V call is TRBV7-6, the J call TRBJ1-5, with 8 bases lining up with TRBD1. The source of this sequence is a woman under 30 in good health and CMV-seronegative. The CDR3 DNA follows: TGTGCCAGCAGCCCCCGGACAGGGAGTAGTAATAGCAATCAGCCCCAGCATTTT. This translates into CASSPRTGSSNSNQPQHF.